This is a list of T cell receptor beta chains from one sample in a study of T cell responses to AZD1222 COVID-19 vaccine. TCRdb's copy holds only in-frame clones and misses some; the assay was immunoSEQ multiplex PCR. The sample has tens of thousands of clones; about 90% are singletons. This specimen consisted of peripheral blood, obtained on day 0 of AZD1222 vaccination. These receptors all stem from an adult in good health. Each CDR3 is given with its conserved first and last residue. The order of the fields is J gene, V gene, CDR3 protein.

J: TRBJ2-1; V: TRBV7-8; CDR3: CASSREGYEQFF
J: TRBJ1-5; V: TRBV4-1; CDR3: CASSPGTVRAQPQHF
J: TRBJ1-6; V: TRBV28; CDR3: CASRWDREKANSPLHF
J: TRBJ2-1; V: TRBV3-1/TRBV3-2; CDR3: CASTQQWGNEQFF
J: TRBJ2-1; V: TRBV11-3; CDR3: CASSVTGSYNEQFF
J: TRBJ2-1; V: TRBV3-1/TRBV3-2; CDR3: CASNQGSTPYNEQFF
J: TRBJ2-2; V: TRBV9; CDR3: CASSPLEASNTGELFF
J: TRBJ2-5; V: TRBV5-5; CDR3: CASSTTSGVWETQYF
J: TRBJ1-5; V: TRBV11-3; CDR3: CASSPDSNQPQHF
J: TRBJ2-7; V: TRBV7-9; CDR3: CASSYSEGENEQYF
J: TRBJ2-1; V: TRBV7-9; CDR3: CASSGLWAGEQFF
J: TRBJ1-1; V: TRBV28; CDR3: CASRYPGQLNTEAFF
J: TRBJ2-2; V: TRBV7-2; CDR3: CASSLEGTHTGELFF
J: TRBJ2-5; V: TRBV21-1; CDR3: CASSSPGTGETQYF
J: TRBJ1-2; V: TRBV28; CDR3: CASRPQGALSHGYTF
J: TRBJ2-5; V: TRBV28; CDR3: CASSLPPGRNQETQYF
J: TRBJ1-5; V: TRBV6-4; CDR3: CASSDSSIYRVSNQPQHF
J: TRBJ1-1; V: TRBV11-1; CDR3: CASSSVLRGTEAFF
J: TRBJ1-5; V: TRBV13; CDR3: CASSLSLRGGNQPQHF
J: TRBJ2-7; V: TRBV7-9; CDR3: CASSWWDSSSYEQYF
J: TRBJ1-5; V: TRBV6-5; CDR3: CASSYDHSNQPQHF
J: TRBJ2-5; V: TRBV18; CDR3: CASSPPGAETQYF
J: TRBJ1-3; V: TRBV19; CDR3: CASTQATGNTIYF
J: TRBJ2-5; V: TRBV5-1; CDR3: CASRGNFQETQYF
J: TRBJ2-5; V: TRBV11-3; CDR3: CASRTGTSGGPSQETQYF
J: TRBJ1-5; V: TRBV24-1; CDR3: CATSRGRGQPQHF
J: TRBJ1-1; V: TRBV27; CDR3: CASSYHRGVNTEAFF
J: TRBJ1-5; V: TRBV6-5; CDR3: CASSLMDGNQPQHF
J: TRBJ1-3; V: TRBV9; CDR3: CASSVDMYSGNTIYF
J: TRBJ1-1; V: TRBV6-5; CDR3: CASSYYGGHSTEAFF
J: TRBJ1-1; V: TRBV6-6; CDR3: CASSPLGRNTEAFF
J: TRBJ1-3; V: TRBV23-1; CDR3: CASSQSKTGVAGNTIYF
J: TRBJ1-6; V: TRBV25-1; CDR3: CASSDSTWGDSPLHF
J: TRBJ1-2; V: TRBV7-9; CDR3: CASSFYSVGAGYTF
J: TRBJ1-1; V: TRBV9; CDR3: CASSAVGQGLNTEAFF
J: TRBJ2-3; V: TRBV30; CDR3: CAWSGTSGLTDTQYF
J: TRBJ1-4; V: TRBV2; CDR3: CASRPRDRGNEKLFF
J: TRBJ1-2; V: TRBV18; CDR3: CASSPGTGVGGYTF
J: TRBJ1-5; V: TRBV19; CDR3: CASSPRTGSGSGNQPQHF
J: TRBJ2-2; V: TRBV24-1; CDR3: CATSDPDTENTGELFF
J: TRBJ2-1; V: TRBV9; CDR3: CASSVGSGRGNEQFF
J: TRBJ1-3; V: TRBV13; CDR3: CASSPADRKGNTIYF
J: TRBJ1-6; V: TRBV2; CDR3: CASSAIPTGSYNSPLHF
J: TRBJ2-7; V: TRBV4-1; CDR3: CASSQELSSGSHEQYF
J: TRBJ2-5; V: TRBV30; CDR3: CAWSPSLDRTQYF
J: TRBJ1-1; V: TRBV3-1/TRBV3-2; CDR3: CASGYGPNTEAFF
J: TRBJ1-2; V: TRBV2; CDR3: CASTGGFDYGYTF
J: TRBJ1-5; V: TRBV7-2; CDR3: CASSLEGLSQPQHF
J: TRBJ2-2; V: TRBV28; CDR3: CASSLPSGYTGELFF